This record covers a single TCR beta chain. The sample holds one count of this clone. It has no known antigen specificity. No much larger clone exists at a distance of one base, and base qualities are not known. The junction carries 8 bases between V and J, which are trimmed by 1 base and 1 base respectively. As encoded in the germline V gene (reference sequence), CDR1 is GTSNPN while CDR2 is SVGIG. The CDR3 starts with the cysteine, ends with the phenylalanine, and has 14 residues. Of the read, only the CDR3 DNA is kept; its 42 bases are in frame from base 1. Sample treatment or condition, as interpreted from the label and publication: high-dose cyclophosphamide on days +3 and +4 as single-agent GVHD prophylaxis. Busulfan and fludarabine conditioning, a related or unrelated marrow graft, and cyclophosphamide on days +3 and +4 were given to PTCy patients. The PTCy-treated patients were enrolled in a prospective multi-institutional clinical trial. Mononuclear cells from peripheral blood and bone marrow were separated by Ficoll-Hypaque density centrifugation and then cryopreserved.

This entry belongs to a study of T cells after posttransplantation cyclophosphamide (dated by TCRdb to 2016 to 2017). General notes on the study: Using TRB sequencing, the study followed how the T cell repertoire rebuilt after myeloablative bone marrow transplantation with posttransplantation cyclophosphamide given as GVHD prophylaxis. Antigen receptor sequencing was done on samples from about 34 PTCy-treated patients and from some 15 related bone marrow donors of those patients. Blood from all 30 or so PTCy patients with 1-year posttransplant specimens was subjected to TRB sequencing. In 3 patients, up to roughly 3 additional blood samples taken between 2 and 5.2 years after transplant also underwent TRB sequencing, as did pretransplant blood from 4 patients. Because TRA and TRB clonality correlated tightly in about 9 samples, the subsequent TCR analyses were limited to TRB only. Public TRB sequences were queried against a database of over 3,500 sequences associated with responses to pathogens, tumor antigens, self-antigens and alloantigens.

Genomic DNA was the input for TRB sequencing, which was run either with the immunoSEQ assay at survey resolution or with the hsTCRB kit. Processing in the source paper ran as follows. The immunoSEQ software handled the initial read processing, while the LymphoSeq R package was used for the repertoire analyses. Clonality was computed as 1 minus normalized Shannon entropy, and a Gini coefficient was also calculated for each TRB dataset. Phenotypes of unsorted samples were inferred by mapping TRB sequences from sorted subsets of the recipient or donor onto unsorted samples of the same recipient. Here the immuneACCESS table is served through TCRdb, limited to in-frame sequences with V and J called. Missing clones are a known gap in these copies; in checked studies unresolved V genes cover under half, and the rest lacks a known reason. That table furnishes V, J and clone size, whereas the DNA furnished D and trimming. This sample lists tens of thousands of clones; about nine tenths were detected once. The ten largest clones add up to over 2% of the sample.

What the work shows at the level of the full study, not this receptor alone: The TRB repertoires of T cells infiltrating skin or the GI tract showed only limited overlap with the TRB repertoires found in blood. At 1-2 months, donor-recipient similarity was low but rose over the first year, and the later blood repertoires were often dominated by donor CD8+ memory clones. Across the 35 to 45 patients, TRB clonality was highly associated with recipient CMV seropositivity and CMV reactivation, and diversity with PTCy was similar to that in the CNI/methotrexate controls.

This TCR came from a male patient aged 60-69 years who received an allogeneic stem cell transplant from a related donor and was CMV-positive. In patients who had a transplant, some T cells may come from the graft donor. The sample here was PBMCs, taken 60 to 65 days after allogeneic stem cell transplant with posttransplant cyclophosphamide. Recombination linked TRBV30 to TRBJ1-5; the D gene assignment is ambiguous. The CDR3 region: CAWSGGLSNQPQHF. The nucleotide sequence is TGTGCCTGGAGTGGAGGGTTAAGCAATCAGCCCCAGCATTTT.